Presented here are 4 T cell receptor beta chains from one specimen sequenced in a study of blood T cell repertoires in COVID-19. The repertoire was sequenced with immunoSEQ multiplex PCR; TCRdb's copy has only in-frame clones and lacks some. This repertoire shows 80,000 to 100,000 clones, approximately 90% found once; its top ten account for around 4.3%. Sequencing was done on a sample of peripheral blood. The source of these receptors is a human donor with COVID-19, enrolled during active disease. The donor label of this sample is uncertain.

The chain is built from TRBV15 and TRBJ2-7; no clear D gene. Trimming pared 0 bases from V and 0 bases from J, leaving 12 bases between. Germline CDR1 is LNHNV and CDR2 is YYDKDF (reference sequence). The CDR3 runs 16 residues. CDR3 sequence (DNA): TGTGCCACCAGCAGAGATATCACGGGTTCCTCCTACGAGCAGTACTTC. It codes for CATSRDITGSSYEQYF.

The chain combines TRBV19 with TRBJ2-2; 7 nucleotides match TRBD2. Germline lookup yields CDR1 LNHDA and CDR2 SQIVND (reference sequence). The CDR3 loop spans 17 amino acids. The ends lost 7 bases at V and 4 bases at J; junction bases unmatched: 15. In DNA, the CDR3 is TGTGCCAGTAAATCCGGGACTATCCAAAGGGCCACCGGGGAGCTGTTTTTT. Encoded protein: CASKSGTIQRATGELFF.

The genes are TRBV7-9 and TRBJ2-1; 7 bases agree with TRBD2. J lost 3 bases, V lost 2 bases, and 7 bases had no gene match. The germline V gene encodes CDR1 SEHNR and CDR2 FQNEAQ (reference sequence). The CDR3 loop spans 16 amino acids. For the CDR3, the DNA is TGTGCCAGCAGCTTAATGAAGTCTAGCGGCTACAATGAGCAGTTCTTC. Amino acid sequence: CASSLMKSSGYNEQFF.

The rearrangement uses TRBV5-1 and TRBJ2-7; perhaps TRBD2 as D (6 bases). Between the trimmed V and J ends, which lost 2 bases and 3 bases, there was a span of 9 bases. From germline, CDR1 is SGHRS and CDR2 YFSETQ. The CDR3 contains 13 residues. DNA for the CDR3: TGCGCCAGCAGCTTAGGGACTTTCTACGAGCAGTACTTC. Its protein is CASSLGTFYEQYF.